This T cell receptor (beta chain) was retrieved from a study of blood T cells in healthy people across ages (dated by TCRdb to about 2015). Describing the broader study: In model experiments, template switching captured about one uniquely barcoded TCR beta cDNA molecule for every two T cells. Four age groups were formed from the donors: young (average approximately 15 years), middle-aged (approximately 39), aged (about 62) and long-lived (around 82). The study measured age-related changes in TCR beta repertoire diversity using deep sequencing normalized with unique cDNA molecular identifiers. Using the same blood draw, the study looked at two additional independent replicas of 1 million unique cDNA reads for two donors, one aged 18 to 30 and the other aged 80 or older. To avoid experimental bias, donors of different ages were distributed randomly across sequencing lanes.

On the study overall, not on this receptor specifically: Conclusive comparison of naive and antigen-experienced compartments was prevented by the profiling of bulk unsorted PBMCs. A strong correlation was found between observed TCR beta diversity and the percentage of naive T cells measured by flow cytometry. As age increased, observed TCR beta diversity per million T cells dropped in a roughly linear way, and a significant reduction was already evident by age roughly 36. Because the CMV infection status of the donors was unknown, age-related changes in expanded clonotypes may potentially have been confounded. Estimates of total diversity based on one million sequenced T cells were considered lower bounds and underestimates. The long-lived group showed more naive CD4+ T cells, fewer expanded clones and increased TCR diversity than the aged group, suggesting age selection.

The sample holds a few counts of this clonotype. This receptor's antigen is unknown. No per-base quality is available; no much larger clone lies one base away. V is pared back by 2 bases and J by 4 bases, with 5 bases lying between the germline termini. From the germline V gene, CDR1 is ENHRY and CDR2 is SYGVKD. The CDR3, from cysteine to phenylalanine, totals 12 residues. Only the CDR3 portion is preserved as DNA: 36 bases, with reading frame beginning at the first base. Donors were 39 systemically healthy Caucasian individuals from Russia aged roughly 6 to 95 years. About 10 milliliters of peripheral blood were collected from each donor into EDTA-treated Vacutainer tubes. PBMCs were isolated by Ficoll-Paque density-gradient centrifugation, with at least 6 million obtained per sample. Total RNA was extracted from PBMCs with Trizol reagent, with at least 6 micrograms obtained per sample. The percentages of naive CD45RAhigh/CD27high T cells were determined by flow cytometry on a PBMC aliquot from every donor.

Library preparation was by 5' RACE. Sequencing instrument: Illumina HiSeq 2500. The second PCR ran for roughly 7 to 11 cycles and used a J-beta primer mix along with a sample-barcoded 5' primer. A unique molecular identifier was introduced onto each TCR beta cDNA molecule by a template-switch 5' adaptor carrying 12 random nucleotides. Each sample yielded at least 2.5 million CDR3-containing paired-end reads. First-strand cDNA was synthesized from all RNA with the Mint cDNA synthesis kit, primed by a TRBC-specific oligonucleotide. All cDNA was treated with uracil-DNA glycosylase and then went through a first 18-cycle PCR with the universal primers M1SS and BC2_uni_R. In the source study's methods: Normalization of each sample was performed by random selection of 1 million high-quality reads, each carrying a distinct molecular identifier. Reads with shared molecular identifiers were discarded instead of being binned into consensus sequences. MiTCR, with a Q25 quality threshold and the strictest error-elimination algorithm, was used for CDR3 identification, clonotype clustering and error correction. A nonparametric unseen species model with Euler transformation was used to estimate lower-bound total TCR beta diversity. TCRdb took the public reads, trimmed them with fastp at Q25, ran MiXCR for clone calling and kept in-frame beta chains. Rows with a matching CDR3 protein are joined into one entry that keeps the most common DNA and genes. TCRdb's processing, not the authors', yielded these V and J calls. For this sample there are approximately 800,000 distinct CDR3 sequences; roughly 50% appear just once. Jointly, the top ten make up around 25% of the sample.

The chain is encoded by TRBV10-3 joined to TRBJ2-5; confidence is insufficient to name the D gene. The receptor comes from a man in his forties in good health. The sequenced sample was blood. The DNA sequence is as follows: TGTGCCATCAGTGAGAATGGAGAGACCCAGTACTTC. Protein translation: CAISENGETQYF.